This T cell receptor beta chain was obtained from a study of blood T cells in healthy people across ages. Study observations and caveats: Higher diversity and more naive CD4+ cells were features of long-lived donors, compared to aged donors.

Combining a sample-barcoded 5' primer with a J-beta primer mix, a second PCR ran for about 6 to 11 cycles. At least 2.5 million CDR3-containing paired-end reads were obtained per sample. TCRdb reanalysed the 5' RACE reads using MiXCR and keeps one entry per CDR3 protein. The sample lists about 1,400,000 distinct CDR3 sequences, around 39% occurring once. As to this clonotype: Its antigen is not known.

V lost 7 bases, J lost 3 bases, and 17 bases lay in between. Germline V gives CDR1 KGHDR, CDR2 SFDVKD. CDR3 length: 16 residues. The TCR was taken from a woman aged 18-35 years in good health. The genes are TRBV24-1 and TRBJ2-2, with D possibly matching TRBD1 (6 bases). Material for sequencing was blood. The CDR3 loop is CATSSSQGAYTGELFF. The CDR3 DNA reads as TGTGCCACCAGCTCGTCACAGGGCGCGTACACCGGGGAGCTGTTTTTT.